This record concerns one TCR beta chain sequence. Antigen unknown. Regarding treatment: approximately 18 received Ad26.COV2.S at low or high dose, single or two shots; 5 received placebo; per-sample allocation not given. Sampling was done on day 63 after the first vaccine or placebo injection. The data stem from a study of Ad26.COV2.S vaccination and SARS-CoV-2 variants. The wider study: Donor joined the COV1001 Ad26.COV2.S trial arm.

Notes on the study in general: Vaccinated and placebo-treated recipients had similar non-spike TCR breadth.

The CDR3 sequence is 14 residues long. Germline V gene sequence: CDR1 SGHNT, CDR2 YENEEA. Trimming shortened V by 7 bases and J by 0 bases, and 11 bases separated the two germline ends. Method: immunoSEQ multiplex PCR; TCRdb's copy keeps in-frame clones and lacks some. The sample includes a few hundred thousand clones, around four fifths of them seen just once. The origin of this receptor is a person aged 18 to 65 who received the Ad26.COV2.S COVID-19 vaccine or a placebo. The sample consisted of peripheral blood, taken in a trial of Ad26.COV2.S vaccine versus placebo. The genes are TRBV11-3 and TRBJ2-3, with unresolved D. CDR3 sequence: CASTRDSSTDTQYF. CDR3 coding DNA: TGTGCCAGCACGCGAGACTCTAGCACAGATACGCAGTATTTT.